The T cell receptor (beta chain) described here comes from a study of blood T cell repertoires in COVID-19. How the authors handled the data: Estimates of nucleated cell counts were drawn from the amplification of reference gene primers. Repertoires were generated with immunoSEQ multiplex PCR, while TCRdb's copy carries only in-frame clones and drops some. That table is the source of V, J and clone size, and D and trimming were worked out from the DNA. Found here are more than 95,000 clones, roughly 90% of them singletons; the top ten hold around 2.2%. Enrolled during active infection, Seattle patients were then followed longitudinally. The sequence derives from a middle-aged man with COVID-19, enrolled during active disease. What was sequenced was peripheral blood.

CDR3 amino acids: CASRYGLAGVYEQYF. The CDR3 DNA is TGTGCCAGCAGATACGGACTAGCGGGAGTTTATGAGCAGTACTTC. The V and J genes are TRBV6-2 or TRBV6-3 and TRBJ2-7; 13 bases agree with TRBD2. The length of the CDR3 is 15 residues. V lost 6 bases and J lost 7; bases outside the gene matches: 9. CDR1 MNHEY and CDR2 SVGEGT come from the germline V gene.